These 5 T cell receptor beta chains came from one sample sequenced in a study of graft-versus-host responses after intestinal transplantation. These receptors have no known antigen. Profiling relied on immunoSEQ multiplex PCR, and the TCRdb table lists in-frame clones only, not all of them. This table holds about 94,000 clones, around 90% found once. Sequences were derived from unstimulated CD8+ T cells sorted from spleen or lymph node cells, sampled before intestinal transplant. The receptors here all came from a human donor who received an intestinal transplant.

The chain joins TRBV4-1 to TRBJ2-1; 7 bases align to TRBD1. The germline CDR1 and CDR2 sequences are MGHRA and YSYEKL. Trimming took 0 bases from V and 8 from J; bases not matched to a gene: 1. This CDR3 contains 13 residues. In nucleotides, the CDR3 is TGCGCCAGCAGCCAAGAACAGGGGTATGAGCAGTTCTTC. The encoded protein is CASSQEQGYEQFF.

This clone was detected once. V and J are TRBV5-1 and TRBJ2-7, with D perhaps TRBD2 (5 bases). Germline V gene sequence: CDR1 SGHRS, CDR2 YFSETQ. The CDR3 contains 13 residues. The V gene lost 0 bases and the J gene lost 4 bases, with 8 bases spanning the gap. DNA of the CDR3: TGCGCCAGCAGCTTGGACCCGGGGTACGAGCAGTACTTC. Translating gives CASSLDPGYEQYF.

The J gene is TRBJ1-1, the V gene TRBV6-1; possible D gene TRBD1, 5 bases. This CDR3 has 16 amino acids. Trimming cost V 4 bases and J 1 base, with 16 bases left between them. Germline assignment: CDR1 MNHNS and CDR2 SASEGT. CDR3 in DNA: TGTGCCAGCAGTGGAATCGAAGGGGTTGCGAACACTGAAGCTTTCTTT. This gives the protein CASSGIEGVANTEAFF.

The chain links TRBV2 to TRBJ2-7, with a weak D call TRBD2 (6 bases). This CDR3 is built from 14 residues. Germline CDR1 reads SNHLY; CDR2 reads FYNNEI. Trimming stripped 1 base from V and 6 bases from J, with 13 bases between. CDR3 nucleotide sequence: TGTGCCAGCAGTGAAGACGGGGAGGCCTCCGAGCAGTACTTC. It specifies CASSEDGEASEQYF.

V usage is TRBV2 and J usage is TRBJ2-1; 10 nucleotides match TRBD1. The CDR3 is made up of 12 amino acids. The germline V gene has CDR1 SNHLY and CDR2 FYNNEI. The V gene end was trimmed by 9 bases and the J gene end by 8 bases; junction bases not matched to a gene: 4. CDR3 in amino acids: CARRTGGYEQFF. The CDR3 nucleotides are TGTGCCAGAAGGACAGGGGGGTATGAGCAGTTCTTC.